Shown below are 21 T cell receptor beta chains from a single sample sequenced in a study of T cell responses to AZD1222 COVID-19 vaccine. Using immunoSEQ multiplex PCR, the repertoire was profiled, and TCRdb retains in-frame clones only, with some absent. The sample consists of 150,000 or so clones, approximately 90% of them appearing once. The sequencing used peripheral blood, collected on day 0 of AZD1222 vaccination. Receptors were obtained from an adult in good health.

The chain recombines TRBV7-2 with TRBJ2-6; D remains unclear. The germline V gene has CDR1 SGHTA and CDR2 FQGNSA. CDR3 size: 18 residues. V gave up 0 bases and J gave up 2 bases, with 14 bases separating them. This CDR3 is CASSLASATPTGANVLTF. The CDR3 DNA reads TGTGCCAGCAGCTTAGCGTCTGCGACCCCCACTGGGGCCAACGTCCTGACTTTC.

The gene calls are TRBV18 and TRBJ1-5; D is uncertain. CDR3 length: 13 residues. The V gene lost 6 bases and the J gene lost 3 bases, with 9 bases spanning the gap. Germline CDR1 reads KGHSH; CDR2 reads LQKENI. Here the CDR3 DNA reads TGTGCCAGCTCTCCGGCCGTCAATCAGCCCCAGCATTTT. This gives the protein CASSPAVNQPQHF.

V gene TRBV11-3 combines with J gene TRBJ2-1; D assignment may be TRBD1 or TRBD2 (5 bases each). Germline V gene sequence: CDR1 SGHNT, CDR2 YENEEA. The CDR3 is 17 amino acids. V gave up 1 base and J gave up 5 bases, with 18 bases separating them. This CDR3 is CASSLGAFGGAHNEQFF. CDR3 bases: TGTGCCAGCAGCTTAGGGGCCTTTGGGGGAGCCCACAATGAGCAGTTCTTC.

The rearrangement joins TRBV5-4 to TRBJ2-7; 12 nucleotides align to TRBD2. V shed 0 bases and J 3 bases; nucleotides not matched to a gene: 1. The CDR3 totals 15 residues. CDR1 is SGHNT and CDR2 is YYREEE in the germline V gene (reference sequence). CDR3 nucleotide sequence: TGTGCCAGCAGCTTGGGACTAGCGGGAGTCTACGAGCAGTACTTC. Protein product: CASSLGLAGVYEQYF.

The V gene is TRBV28, the J gene TRBJ2-1; D unresolved. The length of the CDR3 is 16 residues. Trimming left V 4 bases short and J 6 bases short, with 19 bases between. Germline assignment: CDR1 MDHEN and CDR2 SYDVKM. The CDR3, as DNA: TGTGCCAGCAGTTCCCCCGTTCGCAGATTCGGCAATGAGCAGTTCTTC. It codes for CASSSPVRRFGNEQFF.

The chain employs TRBV27 and TRBJ2-2; 7 nucleotides line up with TRBD1. Looked up from germline, CDR1 is MNHEY and CDR2 is SMNVEV (reference sequence). J lost 9 bases, V lost 6 bases, and 16 bases had no gene match. CDR3 size: 16 residues. As DNA, the CDR3 is TGTGCCAGCAGCCCATCCCGGGACAGCCTCCCTTGGGAGCTGTTTTTT. This gives the protein CASSPSRDSLPWELFF.

This clone came up once. This chain links TRBV2 with TRBJ1-5; D is possibly TRBD1 (5 bases). Germline V gives CDR1 SNHLY, CDR2 FYNNEI. The CDR3 totals 15 residues. V was clipped by 3 bases and J by 6 bases, with 15 bases between them. The CDR3 nucleotides are TGTGCCAGCAGTGATTACGGCCAGGGCAGTCAGCCCCAGCATTTT. Translated: CASSDYGQGSQPQHF.

This clone has more than one count but fewer than ten. The V call is TRBV4-2, the J call TRBJ2-3, with 7 nucleotides matching TRBD2. Germline assignment: CDR1 LGHNA and CDR2 YNFKEQ. This CDR3 is built from 17 residues. Germline trimming cut 0 bases from V and 2 bases from J; bases unmatched to any gene: 8. The DNA of the CDR3 is TGTGCCAGCAGCCAAGATAGGGGTAGCGGGCCCACAGATACGCAGTATTTT. Translation gives CASSQDRGSGPTDTQYF.

This chain joins TRBV7-2 and TRBJ2-1, with D maybe TRBD2 (5 bases). Trimming shortened V by 5 bases and J by 9 bases, and 5 bases separated the two germline ends. There are 10 residues in the CDR3. The germline V gene has CDR1 SGHTA and CDR2 FQGNSA. The CDR3 DNA follows: TGTGCCAGCAGCGGGAGTGAGCAGTTCTTC. It translates to CASSGSEQFF.

The CDR3 DNA sequence: TGTGCCAGCAGCTTTAGACAGGGTCACGGGGAGCTGTTTTTT. Translated: CASSFRQGHGELFF. This rearrangement joins TRBV5-6 to TRBJ2-2; 7 bases map to TRBD1. There are 14 residues in the CDR3. With V trimmed by 2 bases and J by 7 bases, 5 bases remained unmatched. Per the germline V gene, CDR1 is SGHDT and CDR2 is YYEEEE.

This clone has a handful of counts. The chain has TRBV28 and TRBJ2-4; 8 nucleotides agree with TRBD1. Per germline, CDR1 MDHEN and CDR2 SYDVKM. Germline trimming cut 6 bases from V and 9 bases from J; bases unmatched to any gene: 10. The CDR3 loop spans 14 amino acids. The CDR3 reads CASSRGQGMAIQYF. The CDR3 DNA reads TGTGCCAGCAGCCGCGGACAGGGTATGGCCATTCAGTACTTC.

This sequence joins TRBV7-2 and TRBJ2-7; possibly TRBD1 for D (5 bases). V was clipped by 5 bases and J by 3 bases, with 14 bases between them. CDR1 SGHTA and CDR2 FQGNSA come from the germline V gene. This CDR3 region has 14 residues. The CDR3 here is CASSRTWAYYEQYF. The CDR3 nucleotides read TGTGCCAGCAGCCGGACATGGGCGTACTACGAGCAGTACTTC.

The gene calls are TRBV3-1 (or the pseudogene TRBV3-2) and TRBJ1-5; D gene unclear. CDR3 size: 17 residues. Deletions cut 3 bases from V and 0 bases from J, with 15 bases between. Germline-derived CDR1 and CDR2 are LGHDT and YNNKEL (reference sequence). The CDR3 DNA is TGTGCCAGCAGCCAGGGTCCTTACAGCTATAGCAATCAGCCCCAGCATTTT. Its protein product is CASSQGPYSYSNQPQHF.

V gene TRBV7-3 combines with J gene TRBJ1-5; D gene ambiguous. Germline V gene sequence: CDR1 SGHTA, CDR2 FQGTGA. The V gene lost 5 bases and the J gene lost 0 bases, with 23 bases spanning the gap. This CDR3 is 19 amino acids long. CDR3 amino acids: CASSLSYTEPLYSNQPQHF. CDR3 sequence (DNA): TGTGCCAGCAGCCTCTCCTACACGGAACCCCTCTATAGCAATCAGCCCCAGCATTTT.

The V gene is TRBV27, the J gene TRBJ1-6, with a tentative D call TRBD1 (6 bases). Trimming removed 3 bases from V and 7 bases from J, with 7 bases in between. The CDR3 runs to 13 residues. Germline V gene sequence: CDR1 MNHEY, CDR2 SMNVEV (reference sequence). CDR3 bases: TGTGCCAGCAGTTTCCAGGGGAATTCACCCCTCCACTTT. Its protein product is CASSFQGNSPLHF.

CDR3 protein: CASSPTGGTIYF. For the CDR3, the DNA is TGTGCCAGCAGTCCGACGGGGGGCACCATATATTTT. The rearrangement uses TRBV5-5 and TRBJ1-3, with D tentatively TRBD1 (5 bases). Germline assignment: CDR1 SGHKS and CDR2 YYEKEE (reference sequence). Trimming pared 5 bases from V and 9 bases from J, leaving 12 bases between. The CDR3 contains 12 residues.

This clone has a single count. CDR3 residues: CASSRDGPFVEQFF. In DNA form, the CDR3 reads TGTGCCAGCAGCCGGGACGGGCCTTTTGTGGAGCAGTTCTTC. The rearrangement uses TRBV27 and TRBJ2-1, with D tentatively TRBD1 or TRBD2 (5 bases each). Germline CDR1 and CDR2: MNHEY and SMNVEV (reference sequence). V was trimmed by 6 bases and J by 10 bases, leaving 19 bases between them. The CDR3 is 14 amino acids.

This clone was observed a few times. V is TRBV28 and J is TRBJ2-7, with unresolved D. Per germline, CDR1 MDHEN and CDR2 SYDVKM. With 8 bases removed from V and 2 bases from J, the gap between germline ends came to 10 bases. This CDR3 has 12 amino acids. The CDR3 nucleotides read TGTGCCAGCGCGACCCCACCCTACGAGCAGTACTTC. This codes for CASATPPYEQYF.

DNA of the CDR3: TGTGCCTGGAAGGGGACGAGCTACGAGCAGTACTTC. It is translated as CAWKGTSYEQYF. V gene TRBV30 combines with J gene TRBJ2-7, with D perhaps being TRBD1 or TRBD2 (5 bases each). This CDR3 contains 12 residues. Trimming took 4 bases from V and 3 from J, leaving 10 bases between them. The V gene's germline CDR1 is GTSNPN and CDR2 SVGIG (reference sequence).

The chain recombines TRBV6-2 or TRBV6-3 with TRBJ2-3; the match to TRBD1 covers 9 bases. From germline, CDR1 is MNHEY and CDR2 SVGEGT. The CDR3 has 14 amino acids. V was pared by 5 bases and J by 5 bases, with 5 bases of the junction left unmatched. The DNA of the CDR3 is TGTGCCAGCAGTCCACAGGGGGCTGAAGATACGCAGTATTTT. It translates to CASSPQGAEDTQYF.

This sequence joins TRBV4-2 and TRBJ2-7, with D perhaps matching TRBD1 (6 bases). This CDR3 region has 18 residues. The V end was cut by 0 bases, the J end by 2 bases, with 20 bases between. From germline, CDR1 is LGHNA and CDR2 YNFKEQ. The CDR3: CASSQESPTGSETYEQYF. Here the CDR3 DNA reads TGTGCCAGCAGCCAAGAATCCCCCACAGGGTCGGAGACCTACGAGCAGTACTTC.